This is a list of T cell receptor beta chains from one sample in a study of cytomegalovirus exposure and HLA in healthy donors. The assay was immunoSEQ multiplex PCR, and TCRdb's table has in-frame clones only and misses some. The table records roughly 130,000 clones, about 88% of them present only once. The specimen was PBMCs. The receptor source for this set is a man aged 30 to 45 in good health and CMV-seronegative. CDR3s include the opening cysteine and the closing phenylalanine or tryptophan. D genes are given only for firm matches. Expanded clones are given a class, and other clones once, few, many or no size at all.

D gene	V gene	clone size	J gene	CDR3 DNA	CDR3 protein
.	TRBV10-3	.	TRBJ2-5	TGTGCCATCAGTGAGTCGGGCAACCCTCGGGGGACCCAGTACTTC	CAISESGNPRGTQYF
TRBD1	TRBV29-1	.	TRBJ1-5	TGCAGCGTTGATTCCGGGACAGGCAATCAGCCCCAGCATTTT	CSVDSGTGNQPQHF
TRBD1	TRBV10-3	.	TRBJ2-7	TGTGCCATCAGCCCAAGACAGGGGGACCACGAGCAGTACTTC	CAISPRQGDHEQYF
.	TRBV6-1	.	TRBJ1-5	TGTGCCAGCAGCAAACAGGGTCTGAGTAATCAGCCCCAGCATTTT	CASSKQGLSNQPQHF
TRBD2	TRBV27	.	TRBJ2-1	TGTGCCAGCAAAGGGGGACTAGCCTCATTGCAGTTCTTC	CASKGGLASLQFF
TRBD2	TRBV2	.	TRBJ2-3	TGTGCCAGCAGTGAACTAGCGGGAGGGCTGGGAGATACGCAGTATTTT	CASSELAGGLGDTQYF
.	TRBV7-9	.	TRBJ1-4	TGTGCCAGCAGCTTCTTTCATGAAAAACTGTTTTTT	CASSFFHEKLFF
TRBD1	TRBV6-5	.	TRBJ2-1	TGTGCCAGCAGTATCGGGACAGGATACTTCAATGAGCAGTTCTTC	CASSIGTGYFNEQFF
.	TRBV18	.	TRBJ2-5	TGTGCCAGCTCACCCCCCGGGACAAGCCAAGAGACCCAGTACTTC	CASSPPGTSQETQYF
.	TRBV5-4	.	TRBJ2-5	TGTGCCATCCGGCTAGCGAACCAAGAGACCCAGTACTTC	CAIRLANQETQYF
.	TRBV10-2	.	TRBJ2-7	TGCGCCAGCAGTGGTGGAGGGGCCTACGAGCAGTACTTC	CASSGGGAYEQYF
.	TRBV10-3	.	TRBJ1-1	TGTGCCATCAGTGTCGGGGAGAACACTGAAGCTTTCTTT	CAISVGENTEAFF
.	TRBV4-1	.	TRBJ1-2	TGCGCCAGCAGCCAAGATCCAGGGAACTATGGCTACACCTTC	CASSQDPGNYGYTF
TRBD2	TRBV29-1	.	TRBJ2-7	TGCAGCGTCGCTAGCGGGAGCTACGAGCAGTACTTC	CSVASGSYEQYF
.	TRBV5-6	.	TRBJ2-7	TGTGCCAGCAGCTTGGGAGGGGGCTACGAGCAGTACTTC	CASSLGGGYEQYF
TRBD2	TRBV5-1	.	TRBJ2-7	TGCGCCAGCAGCTCGGGGACTAGCGGTCCCTACGAGCAGTACTTC	CASSSGTSGPYEQYF
TRBD1	TRBV14	.	TRBJ1-1	TGTGCCAGCAGCCAGTTCCGGGACAGGGGTGAAGCTTTCTTT	CASSQFRDRGEAFF
.	TRBV6-5	.	TRBJ2-7	TGTGCCAGCAGTTACTTCCCCGGGAGCTCCTACGAGCAGTACTTC	CASSYFPGSSYEQYF
.	TRBV2	.	TRBJ1-2	TGTGCCGGAGCCGCGAGAGGGGGCTATGGCTACACCTTC	CAGAARGGYGYTF
.	TRBV9	once	TRBJ2-5	TGTGCCAGCAGCTCCGAGCCCGTCCGAGGGGAGACCCAGTACTTC	CASSSEPVRGETQYF
.	TRBV7-6	once	TRBJ2-3	TGTGCCAGCAGCCCCGTTACAGGTCCTGGAACAGATACGCAGTATTTT	CASSPVTGPGTDTQYF
TRBD1	TRBV5-1	.	TRBJ2-7	TGCGCCAGTGGTTGGACAGGGGACACTTACGAGCAGTACTTC	CASGWTGDTYEQYF
TRBD2	TRBV5-1	once	TRBJ2-1	TGCGCCAGCAGCTCGGGCGGGGGGTGGTCGTCGGGCTTATACAATGAGCAGTTCTTC	CASSSGGGWSSGLYNEQFF
TRBD1	TRBV2	.	TRBJ2-7	TGTGCCACCGATGAATGGGGGACAGGGGCCTACGAGCAGTACTTC	CATDEWGTGAYEQYF
TRBD1	TRBV10-3	.	TRBJ1-5	TGTGCCATCAGTCCCGGGACAGAAAATCAGCCCCAGCATTTT	CAISPGTENQPQHF
.	TRBV21-1	.	TRBJ1-5	TGTGCCAGCAGCAAGGAGAATGGACAAAATCAGCCCCAGCATTTT	CASSKENGQNQPQHF
TRBD2	TRBV7-2	.	TRBJ2-1	TGTGCCAGCAGCCCTGGGACTAGCGGGAGAGGGAGGCTTGAGCAGTTCTTC	CASSPGTSGRGRLEQFF
.	TRBV25-1	.	TRBJ1-2	TGTGCCAGCAGTGAATACGACTATGGCTACACCTTC	CASSEYDYGYTF
TRBD2	TRBV7-8	.	TRBJ2-1	TGTGCCAGCAGCTTAGAAGGAGCGGGAGGGCCTAAGAATGAGCAGTTCTTC	CASSLEGAGGPKNEQFF
TRBD2	TRBV10-3	.	TRBJ2-5	TGTGCCATCGATACTAGCGGGAGGAGGGCGGAGACCCAGTACTTC	CAIDTSGRRAETQYF
.	TRBV19	.	TRBJ1-2	TGTGCCAGTAGTATCCGGCGAGGAACGGGAGTAGGCTACACCTTC	CASSIRRGTGVGYTF
.	TRBV21-1	.	TRBJ2-1	TGTGCCAGCAGCAACCTGTTCGGGACAGGGGGGACGAATGAGCAGTTCTTC	CASSNLFGTGGTNEQFF
.	TRBV7-9	.	TRBJ1-3	TGTGCCAGCAGCCTCTATGGAAACACCATATATTTT	CASSLYGNTIYF
.	TRBV28	.	TRBJ1-5	TGTGCCAGCAGTCTACGCACACGAGGTAGTTATCAGCCCCAGCATTTT	CASSLRTRGSYQPQHF
TRBD1	TRBV30	.	TRBJ2-2	TGTGCCCGGGACAGGGAAACCGGGGAGCTGTTTTTT	CARDRETGELFF
TRBD2	TRBV2	.	TRBJ2-3	TGTGCCAGCAGTGAAACGGCGGGAGGCCCTGATACGCAGTATTTT	CASSETAGGPDTQYF
TRBD1	TRBV7-2	.	TRBJ1-5	TGTGCCAGCAGCTTAGACAGGGGATTAACCTATCAGCCCCAGCATTTT	CASSLDRGLTYQPQHF
.	TRBV19	.	TRBJ2-7	TGTGCCAGTAGTCCCGAGGGCTGGAACGAGCAGTACTTC	CASSPEGWNEQYF
TRBD2	TRBV5-1	once	TRBJ2-5	TGCGCCAGCAGCTTGGCATTAGCGGGGGGTTACCAAGAGACCCAGTACTTC	CASSLALAGGYQETQYF
.	TRBV6-4	.	TRBJ2-4	TGTGCCAGCAGTGACTTTTCGGGAAGTGACATTCAGTACTTC	CASSDFSGSDIQYF
TRBD2	TRBV5-6	.	TRBJ2-7	TGTGCCAGCAGCTTCGCTAGCGGGCGTTACGAGCAGTACTTC	CASSFASGRYEQYF
TRBD1	TRBV6-1	once	TRBJ1-5	TGTGCCAGCAGTGCCGGGACAGGGGATCAGCCCCAGCATTTT	CASSAGTGDQPQHF
.	TRBV13	.	TRBJ1-3	TGTGCCAGCAGCTCCCAACGTTACAGCCGCACAGGGACAAGAAACACCATATATTTT	CASSSQRYSRTGTRNTIYF
.	TRBV28	.	TRBJ1-2	TGTGCCAGCAGCTTGGGGGGGAATGGCTACACCTTC	CASSLGGNGYTF
.	TRBV10-3	.	TRBJ2-5	TGTGCCATCAGTGACCCAAGGACGAGCGGGACCCAGTACTTC	CAISDPRTSGTQYF
TRBD1	TRBV13	.	TRBJ1-1	TGTGCCAGCAGCTTAGACGGACAGGGGAATTCTGAAGCTTTCTTT	CASSLDGQGNSEAFF
TRBD1	TRBV9	.	TRBJ2-5	TGTGCCAGCAGCACAACGGACAGGGGGGAGACCCAGTACTTC	CASSTTDRGETQYF
TRBD1	TRBV7-9	.	TRBJ2-7	TGTGCCAGCAGCTCCCGGGACAGGGTCAGCGAGCAGTACTTC	CASSSRDRVSEQYF
TRBD1	TRBV5-6	.	TRBJ1-1	TGTGCCAGCAGCTTTCGACAGGGGACTGAAGCTTTCTTT	CASSFRQGTEAFF
.	TRBV7-8	.	TRBJ2-5	TGTGCCAGCAGCTTAGTCGGCCAAGAGACCCAGTACTTC	CASSLVGQETQYF
.	TRBV14	.	TRBJ1-2	TGTGCCAGCAGCCGCGACGTGGGCCCTAGCTACACCTTC	CASSRDVGPSYTF
.	TRBV18	.	TRBJ1-2	TGTGCCAGCTCGGAGGGTACCTATGGCTACACCTTC	CASSEGTYGYTF
.	TRBV2	few	TRBJ2-7	TGTGCCAGCAGGGGCGCGAACTCCTACGAGCAGTACTTC	CASRGANSYEQYF
TRBD1	TRBV7-6	.	TRBJ1-3	TGTGCCAGCAGCTTTGGACGGGACAGATATAACACCATATATTTT	CASSFGRDRYNTIYF
TRBD2	TRBV5-1	.	TRBJ2-1	TGCGCCAGCAGCTTGGAACTAGCGGGCAATGAGCAGTTCTTC	CASSLELAGNEQFF
.	TRBV4-3	.	TRBJ2-7	TGCGCCAGCAGCCAAGCCAGGGACTCCTCCTACGAGCAGTACTTC	CASSQARDSSYEQYF
TRBD2	TRBV9	.	TRBJ2-2	TGTGCCAGCAGCGCCCGCGGGGCGGGAGGTGGTACCGGGGAGCTGTTTTTT	CASSARGAGGGTGELFF
TRBD2	TRBV5-1	.	TRBJ2-1	TGCGCCAGCAGCCGGGGGCGGACTAGCGGGAGCTTCGATGAGCAGTTCTTC	CASSRGRTSGSFDEQFF
TRBD1	TRBV5-6	once	TRBJ2-3	TGTGCCAGCAGCCTGGGACAGGGGACCACAGATACGCAGTATTTT	CASSLGQGTTDTQYF
.	TRBV9	.	TRBJ1-3	TGTGCCAGCAGCGTAGACAGCTACTCTGGAAACACCATATATTTT	CASSVDSYSGNTIYF